This T cell receptor (beta chain) was captured by sequencing in a study of blood T cell repertoires in COVID-19. Study details: Acute and convalescent COVID-19 specimens originated in the United States, Italy and Spain. From T cells, B-cell-depleted T cells, or PBMCs came the material, which was cDNA or gDNA.

The CDR3 spans 14 residues. Germline CDR1 and CDR2: MGHRA and YSYEKL. V shed 1 base and J shed 0 bases, with 6 bases lying between them. TCRdb's table, derived via immunoSEQ multiplex PCR, lists solely in-frame clones and lacks some. The table shows 110,000 or so clones, with roughly 80% occurring only once. The TCR was taken from a man between 50 and 59 years old with acute or convalescent COVID-19. Sequencing was done on a sample of peripheral blood. The rearrangement links TRBV4-1 to TRBJ1-1; no firm D call. The CDR3 region is CASSQGNLNTEAFF. The CDR3 DNA is TGCGCCAGCAGCCAAGGCAACTTGAACACTGAAGCTTTCTTT.